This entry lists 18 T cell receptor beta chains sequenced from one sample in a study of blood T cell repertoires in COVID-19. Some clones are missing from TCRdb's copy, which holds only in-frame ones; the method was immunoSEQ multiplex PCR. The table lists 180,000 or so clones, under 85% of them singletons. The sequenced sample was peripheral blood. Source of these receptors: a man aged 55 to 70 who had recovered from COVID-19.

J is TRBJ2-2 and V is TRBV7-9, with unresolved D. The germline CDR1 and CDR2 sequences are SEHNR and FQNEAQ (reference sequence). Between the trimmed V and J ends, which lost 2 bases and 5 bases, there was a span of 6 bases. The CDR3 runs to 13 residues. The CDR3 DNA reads TGTGCCAGCAGCTTAAGCTCAACCGGGGAGCTGTTTTTT. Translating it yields CASSLSSTGELFF.

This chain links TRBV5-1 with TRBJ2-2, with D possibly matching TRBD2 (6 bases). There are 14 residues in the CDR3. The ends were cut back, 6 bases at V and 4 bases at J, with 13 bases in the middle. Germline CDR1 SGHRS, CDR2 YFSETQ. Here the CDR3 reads CASTQFGGTGELFF. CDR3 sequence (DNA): TGCGCCAGCACGCAGTTCGGGGGCACCGGGGAGCTGTTTTTT.

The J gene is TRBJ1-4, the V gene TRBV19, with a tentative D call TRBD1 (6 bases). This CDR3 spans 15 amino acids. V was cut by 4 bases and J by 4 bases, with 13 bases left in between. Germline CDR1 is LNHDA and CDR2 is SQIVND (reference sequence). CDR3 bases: TGTGCCAGTAGTAGACAGGACCCCGATAATGAAAAACTGTTTTTT. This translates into CASSRQDPDNEKLFF.

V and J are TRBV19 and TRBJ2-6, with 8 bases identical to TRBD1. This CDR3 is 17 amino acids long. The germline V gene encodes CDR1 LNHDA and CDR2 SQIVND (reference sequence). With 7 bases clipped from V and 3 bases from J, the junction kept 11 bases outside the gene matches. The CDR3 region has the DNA TGTGCCAGTACCCCGCGGCAGGGGGCAAATGGGGCCAACGTCCTGACTTTC. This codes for CASTPRQGANGANVLTF.

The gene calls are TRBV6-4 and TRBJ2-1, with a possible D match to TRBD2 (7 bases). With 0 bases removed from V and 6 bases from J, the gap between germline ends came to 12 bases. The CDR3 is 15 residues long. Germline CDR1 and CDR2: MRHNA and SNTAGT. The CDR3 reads CASSDSGGASNEQFF. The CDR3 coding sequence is TGTGCCAGCAGTGACTCGGGGGGGGCCTCCAATGAGCAGTTCTTC.

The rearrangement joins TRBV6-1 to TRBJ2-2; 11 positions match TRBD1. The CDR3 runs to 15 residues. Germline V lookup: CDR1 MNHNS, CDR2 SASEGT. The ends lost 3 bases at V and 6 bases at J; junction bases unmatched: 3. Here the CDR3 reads CASSDPGQGAGELFF. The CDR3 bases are TGTGCCAGCAGTGATCCGGGACAGGGGGCCGGGGAGCTGTTTTTT.

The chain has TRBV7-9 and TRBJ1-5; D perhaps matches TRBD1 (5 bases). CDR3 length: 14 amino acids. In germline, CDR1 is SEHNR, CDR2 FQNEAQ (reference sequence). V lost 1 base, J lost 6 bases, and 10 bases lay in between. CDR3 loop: CASSLEGAFQPQHF. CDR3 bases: TGTGCCAGCAGCTTAGAAGGGGCCTTTCAGCCCCAGCATTTT.

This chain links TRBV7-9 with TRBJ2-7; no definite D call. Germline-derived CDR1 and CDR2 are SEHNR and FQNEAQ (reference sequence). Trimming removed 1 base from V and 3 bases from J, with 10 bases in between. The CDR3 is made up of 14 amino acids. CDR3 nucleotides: TGTGCCAGCAGCTTAGTTGGGCCTCTCTACGAGCAGTACTTC. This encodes CASSLVGPLYEQYF.

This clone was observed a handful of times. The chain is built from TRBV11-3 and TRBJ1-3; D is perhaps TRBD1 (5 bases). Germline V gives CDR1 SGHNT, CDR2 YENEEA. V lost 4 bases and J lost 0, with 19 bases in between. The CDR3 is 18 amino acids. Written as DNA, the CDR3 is TGTGCCAGCAGCTCGCTAGCGTCTTTCAGGGACTCTGGAAACACCATATATTTT. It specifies CASSSLASFRDSGNTIYF.

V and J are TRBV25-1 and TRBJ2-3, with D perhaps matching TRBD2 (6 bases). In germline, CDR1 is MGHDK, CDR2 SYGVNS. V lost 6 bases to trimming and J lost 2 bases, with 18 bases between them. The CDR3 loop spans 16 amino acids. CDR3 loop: CASRATGGAITDTQYF. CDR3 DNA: TGTGCCAGCAGGGCTACTGGCGGGGCGATCACAGATACGCAGTATTTT.

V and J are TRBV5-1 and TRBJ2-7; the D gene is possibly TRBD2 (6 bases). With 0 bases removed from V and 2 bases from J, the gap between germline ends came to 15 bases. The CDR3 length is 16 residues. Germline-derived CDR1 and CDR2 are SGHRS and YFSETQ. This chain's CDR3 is CASSLAEGWRAYEQYF. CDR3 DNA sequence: TGCGCCAGCAGCTTGGCCGAGGGGTGGAGGGCCTACGAGCAGTACTTC. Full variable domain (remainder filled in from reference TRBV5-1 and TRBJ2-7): KAGVTQTPRYLIKTRGQQVTLSCSPISGHRSVSWYQQTPGQGLQFLFEYFSETQRNKGNFPGRFSGRQFSNSRSEMNVSTLELGDSALYLCASSLAEGWRAYEQYFGPGTRLTVT.

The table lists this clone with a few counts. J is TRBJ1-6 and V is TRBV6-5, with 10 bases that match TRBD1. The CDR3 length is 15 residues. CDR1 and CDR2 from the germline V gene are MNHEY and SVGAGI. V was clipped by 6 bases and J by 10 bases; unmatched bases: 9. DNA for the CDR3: TGTGCCAGCAGCCAGGGACAGGGGAACGGGTCACCCCTCCACTTT. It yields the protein CASSQGQGNGSPLHF.

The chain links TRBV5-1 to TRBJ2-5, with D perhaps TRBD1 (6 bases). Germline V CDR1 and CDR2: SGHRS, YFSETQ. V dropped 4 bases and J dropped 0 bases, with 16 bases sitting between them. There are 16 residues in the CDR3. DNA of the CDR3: TGCGCCAGCAGCGTGGGGCTCCGGGACAACCAAGAGACCCAGTACTTC. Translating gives CASSVGLRDNQETQYF.

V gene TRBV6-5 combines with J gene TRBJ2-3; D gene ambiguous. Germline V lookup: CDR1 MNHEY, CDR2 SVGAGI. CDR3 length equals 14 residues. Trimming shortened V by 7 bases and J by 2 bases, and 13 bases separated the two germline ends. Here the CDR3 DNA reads TGTGCCAGCACGAACAGACCATCCACAGATACGCAGTATTTT. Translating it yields CASTNRPSTDTQYF.

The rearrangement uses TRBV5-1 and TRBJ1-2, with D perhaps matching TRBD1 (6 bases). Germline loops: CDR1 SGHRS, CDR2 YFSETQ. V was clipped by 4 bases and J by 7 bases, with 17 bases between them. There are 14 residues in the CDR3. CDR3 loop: CASSPIQGSSGYTF. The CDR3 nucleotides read TGCGCCAGCAGCCCAATACAGGGTTCATCTGGCTACACCTTC.

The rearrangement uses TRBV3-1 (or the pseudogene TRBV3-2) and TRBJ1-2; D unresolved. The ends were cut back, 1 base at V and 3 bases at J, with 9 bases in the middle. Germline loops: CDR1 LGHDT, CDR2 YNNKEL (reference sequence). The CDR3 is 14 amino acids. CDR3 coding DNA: TGTGCCAGCAGCCAAGTTCGAAGCGACTATGGCTACACCTTC. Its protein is CASSQVRSDYGYTF.

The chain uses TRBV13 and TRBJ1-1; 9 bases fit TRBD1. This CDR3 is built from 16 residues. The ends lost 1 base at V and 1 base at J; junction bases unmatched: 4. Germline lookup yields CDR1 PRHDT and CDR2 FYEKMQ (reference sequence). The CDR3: CASSLEQGATNTEAFF. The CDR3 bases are TGTGCCAGCAGCTTAGAACAGGGGGCAACGAACACTGAAGCTTTCTTT. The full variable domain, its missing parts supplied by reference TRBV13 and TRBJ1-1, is AAGVIQSPRHLIKEKRETATLKCYPIPRHDTVYWYQQGPGQDPQFLISFYEKMQSDKGSIPDRFSAQQFSDYHSELNMSSLELGDSALYFCASSLEQGATNTEAFFGQGTRLTVV.

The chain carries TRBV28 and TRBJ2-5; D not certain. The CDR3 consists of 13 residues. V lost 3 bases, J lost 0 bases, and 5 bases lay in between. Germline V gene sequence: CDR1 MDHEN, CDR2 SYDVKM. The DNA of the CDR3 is TGTGCCAGCAGTTTGGCCAACCAAGAGACCCAGTACTTC. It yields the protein CASSLANQETQYF.